This T cell receptor (beta chain) came from a study of cytomegalovirus exposure and HLA in healthy donors. Turning to the study itself: From HLA-typed donors, an early data release held about 85 million unique TCRs.

With 60 Vbeta and 13 Jbeta primers, the PCR was carried out. Profiled with immunoSEQ multiplex PCR; TCRdb holds only in-frame clones, not every one. The sample holds about 200,000 clones, more than 60% seen once. This clonotype was obtained from a woman under 40 in good health and CMV-seropositive. Sequencing used PBMCs.

The CDR3 loop reads CASSQEGTGVLEKLFF. Here the CDR3 DNA reads TGCGCCAGCAGCCAAGAAGGGACAGGGGTCCTTGAAAAACTGTTTTTT. The J gene is TRBJ1-4, the V gene TRBV4-3; 10 bases match TRBD1. The germline gives CDR1 LGHNA, CDR2 YSLEER. V shed 0 bases, J shed 7 bases, and the junction held 5 bases outside the gene matches. The CDR3 is 16 amino acids.